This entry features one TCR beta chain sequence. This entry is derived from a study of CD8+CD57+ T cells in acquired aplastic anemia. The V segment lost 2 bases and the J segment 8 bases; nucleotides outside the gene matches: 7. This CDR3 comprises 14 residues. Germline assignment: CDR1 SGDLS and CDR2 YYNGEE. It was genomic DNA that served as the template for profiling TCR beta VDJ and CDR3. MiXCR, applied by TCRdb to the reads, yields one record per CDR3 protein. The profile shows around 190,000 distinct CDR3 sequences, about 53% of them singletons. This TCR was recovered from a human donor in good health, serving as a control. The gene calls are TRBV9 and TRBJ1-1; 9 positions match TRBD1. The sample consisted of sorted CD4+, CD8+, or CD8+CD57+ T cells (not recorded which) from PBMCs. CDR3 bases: TGTGCCAGCAGCGTGGCACAGGGGGCGGCCGAAGCTTTCTTT. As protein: CASSVAQGAAEAFF.